In its sample, the clone carrying this T cell receptor beta chain was seen a few times. The table came from immunoSEQ multiplex PCR; TCRdb's copy has only in-frame clones and leaves some out. The table has 470,000 or so clones, 70% to 90% seen once. The sample originates from a study of blood T cell repertoires in COVID-19. Study-wide background: Acute-phase and convalescent COVID-19 samples originated in the United States, Italy and Spain.

The CDR3 runs to 14 residues. The ends were cut back, 9 bases at V and 7 bases at J, with 17 bases in the middle. CDR1 and CDR2 (germline): KGHDR, SFDVKD. This receptor was identified in a woman aged 18 to 35 with acute COVID-19. This chain links TRBV24-1 with TRBJ2-2; maybe TRBD2 (6 bases). The source material was PBMCs or T cells enriched from blood (not recorded which). The CDR3 DNA is TGTGCCACCCGTAGCGGACGCCGCGGCGGGGAGCTGTTTTTT. Translation gives CATRSGRRGGELFF.